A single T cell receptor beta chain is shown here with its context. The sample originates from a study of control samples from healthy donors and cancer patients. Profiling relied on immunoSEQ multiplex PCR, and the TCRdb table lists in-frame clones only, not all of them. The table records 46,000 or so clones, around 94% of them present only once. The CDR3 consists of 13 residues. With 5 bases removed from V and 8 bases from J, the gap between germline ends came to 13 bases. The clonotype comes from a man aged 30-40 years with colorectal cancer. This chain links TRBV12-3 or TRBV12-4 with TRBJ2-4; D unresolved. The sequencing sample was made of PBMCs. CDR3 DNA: TGTGCCAGCAGTCCCCCCATAAGGGACATTCAGTACTTC. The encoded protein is CASSPPIRDIQYF.